Reported below is one TCR beta chain. This entry comes from a study of blood T cell repertoires in COVID-19. Whole-study context: The United States, Italy and Spain provided the acute and convalescent COVID-19 samples. The analysed material was cDNA or gDNA that came from T cells, B-cell-depleted T cells, or PBMCs.

The repertoire was sequenced with immunoSEQ multiplex PCR; TCRdb's copy has only in-frame clones and lacks some. The sample carries 250,000 to 300,000 clones, 80% to 85% recorded once. The V end lost 10 bases, the J end lost 2 bases, and 8 bases lay between the germline ends. Germline V gene data show CDR1 as KGHDR and CDR2 as SFDVKD. CDR3 length: 13 amino acids. Cohorts were based on clinical histories the participants reported. Specimen: PBMCs or T cells enriched from blood (not recorded which). The rearrangement links TRBV24-1 to TRBJ2-6; D remains unclear. The clonotype originates from a man aged 35-49 years who had been exposed to COVID-19. CDR3 sequence reads: CATSLPGANVLTF. The CDR3 DNA follows: TGTGCCACTAGCCTCCCTGGGGCCAACGTCCTGACTTTC.